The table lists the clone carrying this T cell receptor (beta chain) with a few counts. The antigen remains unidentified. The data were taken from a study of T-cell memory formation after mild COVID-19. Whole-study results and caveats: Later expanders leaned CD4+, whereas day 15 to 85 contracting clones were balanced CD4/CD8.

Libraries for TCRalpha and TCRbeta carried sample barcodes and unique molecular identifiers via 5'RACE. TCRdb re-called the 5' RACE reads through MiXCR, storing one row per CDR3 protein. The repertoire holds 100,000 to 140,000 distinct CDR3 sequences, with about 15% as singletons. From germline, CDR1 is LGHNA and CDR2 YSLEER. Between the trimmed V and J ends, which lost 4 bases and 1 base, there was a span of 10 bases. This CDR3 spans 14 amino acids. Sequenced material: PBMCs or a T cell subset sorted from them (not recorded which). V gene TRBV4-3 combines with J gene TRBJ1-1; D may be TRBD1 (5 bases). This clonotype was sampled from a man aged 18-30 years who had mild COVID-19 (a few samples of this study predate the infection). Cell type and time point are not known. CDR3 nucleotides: TGCGCCAGCAGCCCCCGGGGCCAGAACACTGAAGCTTTCTTT. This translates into CASSPRGQNTEAFF.